This T cell receptor (beta chain) comes out of a study of blood T cells in healthy people across ages. The study, taken as a whole, reports: The fall in TCR beta diversity per million T cells was roughly linear with age.

There are 14 residues in the CDR3. In germline, CDR1 is DFQATT, CDR2 SNEGSKA (reference sequence). Trimming left V 5 bases short and J 1 base short, with 13 bases between. Details on this clonotype: The antigen remains undetermined.

The authors ran a second PCR of roughly 6 to 12 cycles using a sample-barcoded 5' primer and a J-beta primer mix. TCRdb used MiXCR to reprocess the 5' RACE reads, holding one entry per CDR3 protein. The repertoire holds about 840,000 distinct CDR3 sequences, 25% to 30% seen once, with approximately 10% in the top ten. These data were likewise used in another study, on T cells of mothers and their children. That source adds: Sequencing returned over 9.5 million TCR beta CDR3 reads per mother and roughly 3.1 million per child. The study found thymic selection shapes TCR recombination output similarly in related and unrelated pairs.

The specimen sequenced was blood. This receptor was obtained from a woman between 35 and 50 years old in good health. The rearrangement links TRBV20-1 to TRBJ2-3; D not resolved. The CDR3 protein is CSALKAGRTDTQYF. CDR3 nucleotide sequence: TGCAGTGCTCTGAAGGCAGGACGCACAGATACGCAGTATTTT.